A selection of T cell receptor beta chains follows, all from one sample in a study of OX40 agonist ivuxolimab in advanced cancers. Repertoires were generated with immunoSEQ multiplex PCR, while TCRdb's copy carries only in-frame clones and drops some. The table shows about 74,000 clones, with 84% occurring only once. This material consisted of CD4+ or CD8+ T cells sorted from blood, taken in a trial of the OX40 agonist ivuxolimab. The source is an adult with an advanced solid tumor such as melanoma, head and neck, liver or kidney cancer. Both conserved end residues are part of each CDR3. The D gene is left open where the match is weak. Clone size is given for some rows only: seen once, a few or many times, or a class if the clone is expanded.

v_call	j_call	clone_size	d_call	cdr3_aa	cdr3_nt
TRBV5-1	TRBJ2-5	NA	TRBD1	CASSLNRGRGETQYF	TGCGCCAGCAGCTTGAACAGGGGGCGTGGAGAGACCCAGTACTTC
TRBV19	TRBJ1-2	NA	TRBD1	CASSMGQGTYGYTF	TGTGCCAGTAGTATGGGACAGGGAACCTATGGCTACACCTTC
TRBV7-9	TRBJ1-6	NA	TRBD1	CASSDRGNSPLHF	TGTGCCAGCAGTGACAGGGGGAATTCACCCCTCCACTTT
TRBV7-6	TRBJ2-5	NA	TRBD2	CASSLAASGGPQETQYF	TGTGCCAGCAGCTTAGCGGCTAGCGGGGGTCCACAAGAGACCCAGTACTTC
TRBV2	TRBJ1-1	NA	TRBD1	CASSKDRETEAFF	TGTGCCAGCAGTAAGGACAGGGAGACTGAAGCTTTCTTT
TRBV4-3	TRBJ2-2	NA	NA	CASSQEPTGLSGELFF	TGCGCCAGCAGCCAAGAACCGACGGGTCTTTCCGGGGAGCTGTTTTTT
TRBV18	TRBJ1-5	NA	NA	CASSPSRGGPNQPQHF	TGTGCCAGCTCACCCTCTCGGGGGGGCCCTAATCAGCCCCAGCATTTT
TRBV30	TRBJ1-2	NA	NA	CAWTGYYGYTF	TGTGCCTGGACAGGGTACTATGGCTACACCTTC
TRBV6-6	TRBJ1-3	few	TRBD1	CASSWTGANGNTIYF	TGTGCCAGCAGTTGGACAGGGGCGAATGGAAACACCATATATTTT
TRBV5-1	TRBJ2-2	NA	TRBD1	CASSYGQGSATGELFF	TGCGCCAGCAGCTACGGACAGGGGTCGGCCACCGGGGAGCTGTTTTTT
TRBV6-6	TRBJ1-5	NA	NA	CASSYAQGGTQPQHF	TGTGCCAGCAGTTACGCGCAGGGTGGAACTCAGCCCCAGCATTTT
TRBV19	TRBJ1-2	NA	NA	CASTDSPTGYGYTF	TGTGCCAGTACTGACAGCCCTACGGGCTATGGCTACACCTTC
TRBV30	TRBJ1-5	NA	NA	CAWSDEGKQPQHF	TGTGCCTGGAGTGATGAGGGGAAGCAGCCCCAGCATTTT
TRBV30	TRBJ2-5	once	TRBD1	CAWSVGTEKETQYF	TGTGCCTGGAGTGTAGGGACAGAAAAAGAGACCCAGTACTTC
TRBV28	TRBJ2-2	NA	TRBD2	CASRPFAGGPGGSNTGELFF	TGTGCCAGCAGACCCTTCGCGGGAGGGCCTGGTGGATCGAACACCGGGGAGCTGTTTTTT
TRBV6-5	TRBJ1-4	NA	NA	CASRRQGRDEKLFF	TGTGCCAGCAGGAGACAAGGGAGAGATGAAAAACTGTTTTTT
TRBV6-1	TRBJ1-6	NA	TRBD1	CASSEEPGTEDNSPLHF	TGTGCCAGCAGTGAAGAGCCCGGGACAGAAGATAATTCACCCCTCCACTTT
TRBV5-1	TRBJ2-1	NA	NA	CASTLEGGGDEQFF	TGCGCCAGCACCCTCGAGGGGGGAGGGGATGAGCAGTTCTTC
TRBV7-8	TRBJ1-6	NA	TRBD1	CASSLPGQGNSPLHF	TGTGCCAGCAGCTTACCCGGACAGGGTAATTCACCCCTCCACTTT
TRBV6-6	TRBJ1-3	few	NA	CASSATDSGNTIYF	TGTGCCAGCAGTGCTACGGACTCTGGAAACACCATATATTTT
TRBV14	TRBJ2-1	few	NA	CASSQDIGVTYNEQFF	TGTGCCAGCAGCCAAGATATAGGGGTCACCTACAATGAGCAGTTCTTC
TRBV6-5	TRBJ1-5	NA	NA	CASSLGGGNQPQHF	TGTGCCAGCAGTCTAGGGGGTGGAAATCAGCCCCAGCATTTT
TRBV28	TRBJ2-2	NA	NA	CASSFARNTGELFF	TGTGCCAGCAGTTTCGCTAGGAACACCGGGGAGCTGTTTTTT
TRBV27	TRBJ1-3	NA	NA	CASSLRAGNTIYF	TGTGCCAGCAGTTTGCGGGCTGGAAACACCATATATTTT
TRBV2	TRBJ1-5	NA	NA	CASSLQGRNQPQHF	TGTGCCAGCAGCTTACAGGGTCGCAATCAGCCCCAGCATTTT
TRBV7-2	TRBJ2-2	once	TRBD1	CASSSSGTVNTGELFF	TGTGCCAGCAGCTCCTCAGGGACAGTCAACACCGGGGAGCTGTTTTTT
TRBV5-6	TRBJ2-1	NA	TRBD2	CASSPGTSGRGNEQFF	TGTGCCAGCAGCCCGGGGACTAGCGGGAGGGGCAATGAGCAGTTCTTC
TRBV30	TRBJ2-7	NA	NA	CAWSAGGWSYEQYF	TGTGCCTGGAGTGCCGGGGGCTGGTCCTACGAGCAGTACTTC
TRBV18	TRBJ1-1	NA	NA	CASSPSMQENTEAFF	TGTGCCAGCTCACCAAGTATGCAGGAGAACACTGAAGCTTTCTTT
TRBV6-5	TRBJ2-7	NA	NA	CASSRTVTYEQYF	TGTGCCAGCAGCCGGACGGTTACCTACGAGCAGTACTTC
TRBV10-3	TRBJ1-2	NA	TRBD1	CAISEDRGRGYTF	TGTGCCATCAGTGAGGACAGGGGGCGGGGCTACACCTTC
TRBV9	TRBJ2-7	NA	NA	CASSPSPSLGTYEQYF	TGTGCCAGCAGCCCGTCGCCTAGCTTAGGAACCTACGAGCAGTACTTC